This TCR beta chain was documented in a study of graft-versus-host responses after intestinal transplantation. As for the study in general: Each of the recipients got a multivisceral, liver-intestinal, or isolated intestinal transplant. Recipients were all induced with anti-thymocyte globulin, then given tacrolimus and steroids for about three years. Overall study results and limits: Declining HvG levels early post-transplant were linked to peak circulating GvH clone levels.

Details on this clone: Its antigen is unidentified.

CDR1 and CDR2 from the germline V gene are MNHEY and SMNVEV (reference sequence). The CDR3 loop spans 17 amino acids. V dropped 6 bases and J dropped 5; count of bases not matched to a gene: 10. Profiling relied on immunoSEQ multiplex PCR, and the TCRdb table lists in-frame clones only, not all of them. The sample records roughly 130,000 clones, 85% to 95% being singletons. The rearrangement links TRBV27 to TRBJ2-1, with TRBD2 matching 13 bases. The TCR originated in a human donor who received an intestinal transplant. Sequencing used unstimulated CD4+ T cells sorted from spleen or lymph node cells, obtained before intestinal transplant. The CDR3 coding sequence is TGTGCCAGCAGACAGAAACGTGGGACTAGCGGGAACAATGAGCAGTTCTTC. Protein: CASRQKRGTSGNNEQFF.